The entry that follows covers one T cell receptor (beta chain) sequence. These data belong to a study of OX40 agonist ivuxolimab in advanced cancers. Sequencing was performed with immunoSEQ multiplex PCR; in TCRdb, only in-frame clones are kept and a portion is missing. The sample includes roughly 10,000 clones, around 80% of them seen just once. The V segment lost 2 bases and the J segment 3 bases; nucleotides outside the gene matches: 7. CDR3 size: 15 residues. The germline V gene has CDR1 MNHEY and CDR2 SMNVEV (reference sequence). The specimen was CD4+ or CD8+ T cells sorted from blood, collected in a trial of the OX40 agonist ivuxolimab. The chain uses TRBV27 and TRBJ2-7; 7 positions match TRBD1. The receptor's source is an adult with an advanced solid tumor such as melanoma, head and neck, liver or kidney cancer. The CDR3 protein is CASSLRPDRDYEQYF. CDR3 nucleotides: TGTGCCAGCAGTTTACGGCCTGACAGGGACTACGAGCAGTACTTC.